This TCR beta chain originates from a study of T cell changes during pregnancy in multiple sclerosis. Assay: immunoSEQ multiplex PCR; the TCRdb copy retains only in-frame clones and omits some. The sample lists about 42,000 clones, roughly 96% occurring once. This CDR3 contains 15 residues. CDR1 and CDR2 from the germline V gene are SGDLS and YYNGEE. Between the trimmed V and J ends, which lost 0 bases and 1 base, there was a span of 10 bases. The rearrangement joins TRBV9 to TRBJ1-1; D might be TRBD1 (5 bases). The sample was peripheral blood, taken in the second trimester of pregnancy. This TCR came from a female donor with multiple sclerosis, enrolled in a pregnancy study. CDR3 DNA sequence: TGTGCCAGCAGCGTAGGTGTGGGGCCGAACACTGAAGCTTTCTTT. Translating it yields CASSVGVGPNTEAFF.